The 27 T cell receptor beta chains below all came from one sample that was sequenced in a study of Graves' ophthalmopathy and Graves' hyperthyroidism. Transcripts of RNA were the source for amplifying TCR beta CDR3 regions. The authors performed first-round RT-PCR with HTBI primers and then a second-round multiplex PCR. TCRdb used MiXCR to reprocess the multiplex PCR reads, holding one entry per CDR3 protein. The sample has under 400,000 distinct CDR3 sequences, roughly 17% seen once. Specimen: peripheral blood. These receptors all stem from an adult man with Graves' ophthalmopathy.

The chain has TRBV5-1 and TRBJ2-2; 9 nucleotides agree with TRBD1. The CDR3 sequence is 15 residues long. V was pared by 1 base and J by 7 bases, with 5 bases of the junction left unmatched. In germline, CDR1 is SGHRS, CDR2 YFSETQ. Here the CDR3 DNA reads TGCGCCAGCAGCTTGACGGGACAGGGAGGCGGGGAGCTGTTTTTT. Protein product: CASSLTGQGGGELFF.

The J gene is TRBJ2-7, the V gene TRBV20-1; 11 bases are shared with TRBD2. There are 15 residues in the CDR3. From germline, CDR1 is DFQATT and CDR2 SNEGSKA (reference sequence). With 0 bases clipped from V and 5 bases from J, the junction kept 6 bases outside the gene matches. The CDR3 sequence: CSARDPLAGGNEQYF. The DNA of the CDR3 is TGCAGTGCTAGAGATCCGCTAGCGGGAGGCAACGAGCAGTACTTC.

Many counts were recorded for this clonotype. The chain uses TRBV20-1 and TRBJ1-5; 7 nucleotides align to TRBD1. V lost 5 bases to trimming and J lost 2 bases; unmatched junction nucleotides: 15. Germline CDR1 reads DFQATT; CDR2 reads SNEGSKA (reference sequence). The CDR3 totals 17 residues. Here the CDR3 reads CSALILEGAGGNQPQHF. In DNA, the CDR3 is TGCAGTGCTCTGATTTTGGAGGGGGCGGGCGGCAATCAGCCCCAGCATTTT.

The chain combines TRBV11-2 with TRBJ1-1; perhaps TRBD1 as D (6 bases). Germline V gives CDR1 SGHAT, CDR2 FQNNGV. The CDR3 loop spans 15 amino acids. V gave up 2 bases and J gave up 4 bases, with 14 bases separating them. The CDR3 here is CASSLNRAEVTEAFF. The CDR3 nucleotides are TGTGCCAGCAGCTTAAACAGGGCGGAAGTCACTGAAGCTTTCTTT.

At least ten counts were recorded for this clonotype. CDR3 DNA sequence: TGTGCCAGTAGTGTTGACAGGGAGGGGACCCAGTACTTC. This sequence encodes CASSVDREGTQYF. V and J are TRBV19 and TRBJ2-5; possibly TRBD1 or TRBD2 for D (7 bases each). CDR3 length equals 13 residues. Trimming took off 5 bases at V and 7 bases at J, with 14 bases between the two ends. Germline V gene sequence: CDR1 LNHDA, CDR2 SQIVND (reference sequence).

This clonotype was seen repeatedly, ten times or more. The chain links TRBV7-2 to TRBJ2-7, with 11 positions matching TRBD2. Losses at the gene ends were 9 bases for V and 2 bases for J; bases not matched to a gene: 0. Looked up from germline, CDR1 is SGHTA and CDR2 is FQGNSA. The CDR3 extends over 12 amino acids. The CDR3 loop reads CASSGGAYEQYF. DNA for the CDR3: TGTGCCAGTAGCGGGGGGGCCTACGAGCAGTACTTC.

This clonotype was seen many times. A read error may account for a junction end that differs from germline. V and J are TRBV12-3 or TRBV12-4 and TRBJ1-2, with D unresolved. This CDR3 region has 9 residues. CDR3 sequence reads: CRSKDGYTF. The CDR3 DNA reads as TGCCGGTCTAAGGATGGCTACACCTTC.

This clonotype turned up a few times. CDR3 in amino acids: CAWRVQETQYF. The CDR3 DNA is TGTGCCTGGAGAGTTCAAGAGACCCAGTACTTC. The chain carries TRBV30 and TRBJ2-5; D not certain. Germline V gene lookup returns CDR1 GTSNPN and CDR2 SVGIG (reference sequence). This CDR3 has 11 residues. Trimming cost V 3 bases and J 2 bases, with 4 bases left between them.

This clonotype was seen repeatedly, ten times or more. A read error may account for a junction end that differs from germline. The chain has TRBV12-3 or TRBV12-4 and TRBJ1-1, with 9 positions matching TRBD1. The CDR3 contains 14 residues. The CDR3 DNA reads TGTGCCTGCAGGCTTCGACCGGGACAGGGCGAAGCTTTCTTT. Protein product: CACRLRPGQGEAFF.

This clonotype was recorded many times. The chain combines TRBV6-6 with TRBJ1-1; D unresolved. The CDR3 sequence is 13 residues long. The V gene lost 6 bases and the J gene lost 3 bases, with 11 bases spanning the gap. CDR1 is MNHNY, CDR2 SVGAGI, per germline (reference sequence). The CDR3 region is CASRFRSDTEAFF. The CDR3 bases are TGTGCCAGCAGATTCAGATCCGACACTGAAGCTTTCTTT.

This clonotype was observed many times. At one end the junction does not follow the germline gene, possibly because of a read error. V usage is TRBV2 and J usage is TRBJ1-2, with D unclear. This CDR3 contains 15 residues. The germline V gene has CDR1 SNHLY and CDR2 FYNNEI. The CDR3 region is CASREGRAPYYGYTF. The DNA for the CDR3 is TGTGCCAGCAGAGAAGGACGGGCTCCGTACTATGGCTACACCTTC.

This clonotype appeared many times. CDR3 coding DNA: TGTGCCAGCAGTGAGTGGGCTAGCTCCGGGGAGCTGTTTTTT. Its translation: CASSEWASSGELFF. The V gene is TRBV6-1, the J gene TRBJ2-2; weak D call: TRBD2 (5 bases). V dropped 3 bases and J dropped 6 bases, with 11 bases sitting between them. CDR1 is MNHNS and CDR2 is SASEGT in the germline V gene. CDR3 size: 14 residues.

This clonotype was picked up many times. CDR3 in amino acids: CSAAGQGGFSEQYF. As DNA, the CDR3 is TGCAGTGCAGCGGGACAGGGTGGGTTTTCCGAGCAGTACTTC. The chain recombines TRBV20-1 with TRBJ2-7; TRBD1 matches at 9 bases. This CDR3 contains 14 residues. The J segment lost 6 bases and the V segment lost 6 bases, leaving 12 bases of the junction unmatched. The germline gives CDR1 DFQATT, CDR2 SNEGSKA (reference sequence).

This clonotype was recorded at least ten times. The chain links TRBV7-8 to TRBJ2-7; D remains ambiguous. Trimming left V 5 bases short and J 1 base short, with 6 bases between. Germline values: CDR1 SGHVS, CDR2 FQNEAQ. CDR3 length: 12 residues. CDR3 sequence (DNA): TGTGCCAGCAGCGGGAATTCCTACGAGCAGTACTTC. Residues: CASSGNSYEQYF.

Many counts were recorded for this clonotype. The V gene is TRBV7-2, the J gene TRBJ2-3; D remains unclear. Deletions cut 0 bases from V and 0 bases from J, with 10 bases between. Per germline, CDR1 SGHTA and CDR2 FQGNSA. This CDR3 region has 16 residues. CDR3 DNA: TGTGCCAGCAGCTTAGCGCCGGCGGTAAGCACAGATACGCAGTATTTT. Translating gives CASSLAPAVSTDTQYF.

This clonotype was counted many times. The chain carries TRBV7-2 and TRBJ2-7; maybe TRBD2 (5 bases). CDR1 and CDR2 (germline): SGHTA, FQGNSA. This CDR3 is 12 amino acids long. V was cut by 5 bases and J by 5 bases, with 10 bases left in between. As DNA, the CDR3 is TGTGCCAGCAGCCAGACTATAGACGAGCAGTACTTC. Translating gives CASSQTIDEQYF.

This clonotype was counted ten times or more. The CDR3 loop is CASRSQGTGNYEQYF. The CDR3 DNA sequence: TGTGCCAGCAGGTCCCAGGGGACAGGGAACTACGAGCAGTACTTC. The rearrangement links TRBV6-5 to TRBJ2-7; 9 bases are shared with TRBD1. CDR1 and CDR2 from the germline V gene are MNHEY and SVGAGI. The V segment lost 6 bases and the J segment 3 bases; nucleotides outside the gene matches: 9. CDR3 size: 15 residues.

This clonotype was counted ten times or more. The V gene is TRBV6-2 or TRBV6-3, the J gene TRBJ2-2; TRBD1 aligns across 10 bases. The CDR3 extends over 14 amino acids. CDR1 is MNHEY and CDR2 is SVGEGT in the germline V gene. V lost 5 bases, J lost 10 bases, and 7 bases stayed unmatched. The CDR3 nucleotides are TGTGCCAGCAGTAAGGACAGGGGGGTCGTGGAGCTGTTTTTT. Translating it yields CASSKDRGVVELFF.

This clonotype was found many times. The J gene is TRBJ2-7, the V gene TRBV20-1, with D unclear. The germline V gene encodes CDR1 DFQATT and CDR2 SNEGSKA (reference sequence). Deletions cut 0 bases from V and 0 bases from J, with 6 bases between. This CDR3 has 13 residues. The CDR3 loop is CSARDLSSYEQYF. The CDR3 DNA is TGCAGTGCTAGAGACTTAAGCTCCTACGAGCAGTACTTC.

This clonotype appeared many times. The chain joins TRBV3-1 to TRBJ2-7, with D perhaps matching TRBD2 (5 bases). Germline assignment: CDR1 LGHDT and CDR2 YNNKEL (reference sequence). V lost 4 bases to trimming and J lost 3 bases, with 13 bases between them. The CDR3 extends over 14 amino acids. The CDR3 here is CASSPRRTYYEQYF. In DNA, the CDR3 is TGTGCCAGCAGCCCCAGGAGGACCTACTACGAGCAGTACTTC.

At least ten counts were recorded for this clonotype. V usage is TRBV11-3 and J usage is TRBJ1-5, with TRBD1 identical over 9 bases. Germline loops: CDR1 SGHNT, CDR2 YENEEA. J was trimmed by 3 bases and V by 4 bases; bases with no gene match: 7. This CDR3 is built from 16 residues. DNA of the CDR3: TGTGCCAGCAGCTCCCGGGACAGGGCCTACAATCAGCCCCAGCATTTT. Translating it yields CASSSRDRAYNQPQHF. The variable domain in full, completed from reference TRBV11-3 and TRBJ1-5, reads EAGVVQSPRYKIIEKKQPVAFWCNPISGHNTLYWYLQNLGQGPELLIRYENEEAVDDSQLPKDRFSAERLKGVDSTLKIQPAELGDSAVYLCASSSRDRAYNQPQHFGDGTRLSIL.

This clonotype was seen ten or more times. V gene TRBV7-2 combines with J gene TRBJ1-6; 9 positions agree with TRBD1. Trimming removed 5 bases from V and 9 bases from J; junction bases left unmatched: 8. The CDR3 loop spans 15 amino acids. Germline CDR1 and CDR2: SGHTA and FQGNSA. The CDR3 sequence is CASSPGTGLGSPLHF. The CDR3 nucleotides read TGTGCCAGCAGCCCTGGGACAGGGCTCGGTTCACCCCTCCACTTT.

This sequence joins TRBV29-1 and TRBJ2-7; 11 nucleotides line up with TRBD2. After removal of 4 bases from V and 4 bases from J, the junction contained 6 bases not matched to a gene. The CDR3 runs 14 residues. CDR1 is SQVTM, CDR2 ANQGSEA, per germline. CDR3 protein: CSVVGTSGGYEQYF. CDR3 bases: TGCAGCGTTGTAGGGACTAGCGGTGGGTACGAGCAGTACTTC.

This clonotype was seen ten or more times. The J gene is TRBJ1-1, the V gene TRBV19; 8 bases are a match to TRBD1. CDR3 length equals 14 residues. Germline CDR1 is LNHDA and CDR2 is SQIVND (reference sequence). Trimming removed 7 bases from V and 4 bases from J; junction bases left unmatched: 8. CDR3 sequence: CASNYQGAGTEAFF. The CDR3 region has the DNA TGTGCCAGTAATTACCAGGGGGCGGGCACTGAAGCTTTCTTT.

This clonotype showed up just a few times. The chain combines TRBV11-2 with TRBJ2-5; 11 bases are shared with TRBD2. The V and J ends lost 5 bases and 5 bases, in that order; junction bases with no gene match: 10. The CDR3 covers 16 residues. Germline V gene sequence: CDR1 SGHAT, CDR2 FQNNGV. In nucleotides, the CDR3 is TGTGCCAGCAGCCCCTTTAGCGGGAGGGCCGTTGAGACCCAGTACTTC. Protein: CASSPFSGRAVETQYF.

This clonotype showed up many times. The V call is TRBV6-2 or TRBV6-3, the J call TRBJ1-5; D may be TRBD1 (6 bases). The CDR3 is 15 residues long. The V end was cut by 0 bases, the J end by 6 bases, with 12 bases between. Germline V CDR1 and CDR2: MNHEY, SVGEGT. The chain's CDR3 is CASSYSTGRSQPQHF. The CDR3 coding sequence is TGTGCCAGCAGTTACTCCACAGGGAGGAGTCAGCCCCAGCATTTT.

This clonotype showed up many times. The CDR3 sequence is CSAISGGGIDEQYF. For the CDR3, the DNA is TGCAGTGCTATTTCCGGGGGAGGGATAGACGAGCAGTACTTC. J is TRBJ2-7 and V is TRBV20-1; 7 nucleotides agree with TRBD2. V gave up 4 bases and J gave up 5 bases; unmatched junction bases: 11. Germline CDR1 is DFQATT and CDR2 is SNEGSKA (reference sequence). There are 14 residues in the CDR3.